This entry describes one TCR beta chain. Original processing notes: Researchers report that nucleated cell counts were estimated from reference gene primer amplification. Produced via immunoSEQ multiplex PCR; TCRdb's table is partial and in-frame only. From that table come the V and J calls and clone size; the DNA was used to work out D and trimming. Found here are tens of thousands of clones, roughly 90% of them singletons; the top ten hold less than 3%. The record originates from a study of blood T cell repertoires in COVID-19. Across the study: Acute-phase and convalescent COVID-19 samples originated in the United States, Italy and Spain. Sources were T cells, B-cell-depleted T cells, or PBMCs; the material itself was cDNA or gDNA.

Seattle patients were enrolled while actively infected and followed longitudinally. Germline V gives CDR1 LNHDA, CDR2 SQIVND (reference sequence). V lost 3 bases to trimming and J lost 8 bases, with 11 bases between them. CDR3 length: 14 residues. This sequence joins TRBV19 and TRBJ1-6, with a tentative D call TRBD1 (5 bases). This receptor was taken from a man aged 45 to 65 with COVID-19, enrolled during active disease. Sequences were obtained from peripheral blood. The CDR3 bases are TGTGCCAGTAGTATCAGGGATCCGCATTCACCCCTCCACTTT. This sequence encodes CASSIRDPHSPLHF.